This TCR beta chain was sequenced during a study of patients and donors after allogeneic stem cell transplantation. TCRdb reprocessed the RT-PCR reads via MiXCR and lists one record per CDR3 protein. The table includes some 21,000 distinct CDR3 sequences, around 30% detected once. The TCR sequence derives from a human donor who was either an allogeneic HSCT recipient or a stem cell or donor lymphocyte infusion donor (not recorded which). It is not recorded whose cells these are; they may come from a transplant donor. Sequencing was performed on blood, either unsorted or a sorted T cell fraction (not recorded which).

The CDR3 DNA follows: TGTGCCAGCAGCCTGACAGGGAGGTCACCCCTCCACTTT. This gives the protein CASSLTGRSPLHF. The gene calls are TRBV27 and TRBJ1-6; the match to TRBD1 covers 7 bases. V gave up 6 bases and J gave up 10 bases; unmatched junction bases: 6. In germline, CDR1 is MNHEY, CDR2 SMNVEV (reference sequence). The CDR3 totals 13 residues.